Listed below are T cell receptor beta chains from one sample, sequenced in a study of early T cells in non-severe SARS-CoV-2 infection. TCRdb reprocessed the 5' RACE reads via MiXCR and lists one record per CDR3 protein. The sample lists about 53,000 distinct CDR3 sequences, about 12% seen once, with about 2.4% in the top ten. This specimen was whole blood, taken at baseline. These receptors all come from an adult who was a healthcare worker with PCR-confirmed SARS-CoV-2 infection or an uninfected control (not recorded which). The CDR3 runs from the conserved cysteine through the conserved F or W. D genes are given only for firm matches. Only some rows state a clone size, as once, few, many or a class for expanded clones.

abundance | d_gene | j_gene | v_gene | CDR3nt | CDR3aa
few | NA | TRBJ2-1 | TRBV13 | TGTGCCAGCAGGGGGGAGTTCAATGAGCAGTTCTTC | CASRGEFNEQFF
many | NA | TRBJ2-7 | TRBV11-2 | TGTGCCAGCAGCCAGGACGCTACAGGCTACGAGCAGTACTTC | CASSQDATGYEQYF
NA | TRBD1 | TRBJ2-7 | TRBV28 | TGTGCCAGCAGCCTTGCTGGGACAGGTAGGTACGAGCAGTACTTC | CASSLAGTGRYEQYF
few | TRBD1 | TRBJ2-3 | TRBV7-6 | TGTGCCAGCAGCCTACGGGACAGCGAGTCTAGCACAGATACGCAGTATTTT | CASSLRDSESSTDTQYF
few | NA | TRBJ2-3 | TRBV4-3 | TGCGCCAGCAGCCAAGATGGCAGGGGGGCAGATACGCAGTATTTT | CASSQDGRGADTQYF
NA | NA | TRBJ1-2 | TRBV5-1 | TGCGCCAGCAGCTTGGCTTCAGGTGTCAGCCACTATGGCTACACCTTC | CASSLASGVSHYGYTF
once | NA | TRBJ2-1 | TRBV5-1 | TGCGCCAGCAGCTTGGTATCGGGGTCCTTGTATTGGAATGAGCAGTTCTTC | CASSLVSGSLYWNEQFF
NA | TRBD1 | TRBJ1-2 | TRBV28 | TGTGCCAGCAGTTCGGGACAGGAGTATGGCTACACCTTC | CASSSGQEYGYTF
few | TRBD2 | TRBJ2-7 | TRBV11-2 | TGTGCCAGCAGCCGAGCGGGGACCTACGAGCAGTACTTC | CASSRAGTYEQYF
NA | NA | TRBJ1-3 | TRBV7-6 | TGTGCCAGCAGCTTAGGTGGTGGGGGAAACACCATATATTTT | CASSLGGGGNTIYF
NA | NA | TRBJ1-2 | TRBV29-1 | TGCAGCGTTGATACCAACGGAGCTAACTATGGCTACACCTTC | CSVDTNGANYGYTF
medium-sized | NA | TRBJ2-6 | TRBV12-3/TRBV12-4 | TGTGCCAGCAGCTCGGAGAAGACTGGGGCCAACGTCCTGACTTTC | CASSSEKTGANVLTF
few | NA | TRBJ2-2 | TRBV20-1 | TGCAGTGCTAGTCCCCTAGCCGGTGGCGGGGAGCTGTTTTTT | CSASPLAGGGELFF
few | TRBD1 | TRBJ2-5 | TRBV7-2 | TGTGCCAGCAGAGAAAGGACAGGACTCCTGGAGACCCAGTACTTC | CASRERTGLLETQYF
NA | NA | TRBJ1-1 | TRBV12-3/TRBV12-4 | TGTGCCAGCACCTGGGGAACGAACACTGAAGCTTTCTTT | CASTWGTNTEAFF
NA | NA | TRBJ1-6 | TRBV7-2 | TGTGCCAGCAGCCCGATGGGACGGACAAATTCACCCCTCCACTTT | CASSPMGRTNSPLHF
many | NA | TRBJ2-2 | TRBV4-2 | TGTGCCAGCAGCCTCCTCTCGGACACGAACACCGGGGAGCTGTTTTTT | CASSLLSDTNTGELFF
few | TRBD2 | TRBJ2-2 | TRBV6-4 | TGTGCCAGCAGTGCCACAGCGGGAGAGGGTACCGGGGAGCTGTTTTTT | CASSATAGEGTGELFF
many | NA | TRBJ2-7 | TRBV6-6 | TGTGCCAGCAGTTACTCCCCGGGGGACTACGAGCAGTACTTC | CASSYSPGDYEQYF
few | NA | TRBJ2-7 | TRBV7-2 | TGTGCCAGCAGCTCCGTTTCGAATGTTGGGCAGTACTTC | CASSSVSNVGQYF
many | TRBD2 | TRBJ2-3 | TRBV20-1 | TGCAGTGCTAGCCCCGAACTTTACGCGGGAGGGACTAGCACAGATACGCAGTATTTT | CSASPELYAGGTSTDTQYF
NA | NA | TRBJ1-1 | TRBV3-1 | TGTGCCAGCAGCCTACAGCGGGGGGGCACTGAAGCTTTCTTT | CASSLQRGGTEAFF
NA | TRBD1 | TRBJ2-7 | TRBV11-2 | TGTGCCAGCAGCGACGGGACAGGCTACGAGCAGTACTTC | CASSDGTGYEQYF
few | NA | TRBJ2-7 | TRBV5-5 | TGTGCCAGCCGCCCAGGTGGAGGTTCCTACGAGCAGTACTTC | CASRPGGGSYEQYF
few | NA | TRBJ1-6 | TRBV10-1 | TGCGCCAGCAGTGCCTCCCAGGGGCCACCCCTCCACTTT | CASSASQGPPLHF
many | TRBD1 | TRBJ1-5 | TRBV7-2 | TGTGCCAGCAGCCCGACAGGGCTCAATCAGCCCCAGCATTTT | CASSPTGLNQPQHF
many | TRBD1 | TRBJ1-2 | TRBV12-3/TRBV12-4 | TGTGCCAGCAGCCCAACGACAGGGACAGCTAACTATGGCTACACCTTC | CASSPTTGTANYGYTF
NA | TRBD2 | TRBJ2-2 | TRBV18 | TGTGCCTCGACTGGACTAGCGGGAGTTCGGACCGGGGAGCTGTTTTTT | CASTGLAGVRTGELFF
few | NA | TRBJ2-7 | TRBV7-2 | TGTGCCAGCAGCTTAATGCGGGACTTCTACGAGCAGTACTTC | CASSLMRDFYEQYF
few | NA | TRBJ2-1 | TRBV5-4 | TGTGCCAGCAGCTTGGGACTGGCGGGCGATGAGCAGTTCTTC | CASSLGLAGDEQFF
few | NA | TRBJ2-1 | TRBV20-1 | TGCAGTGCTATCGTAGGGGCAGCAGACAATGAGCAGTTCTTC | CSAIVGAADNEQFF
few | NA | TRBJ2-3 | TRBV12-5 | TGTGCTACCAACCGGGACTTTCAAAGCACAGATACGCAGTATTTT | CATNRDFQSTDTQYF
many | TRBD2 | TRBJ2-4 | TRBV12-3/TRBV12-4 | TGTGCCAGCACTGTCTCGGGGGGAGCCAAAAACATTCAGTACTTC | CASTVSGGAKNIQYF